What follows are 7 T cell receptor beta chains derived from one specimen sequenced in a study of blood T cell repertoires in COVID-19. TCRdb's copy holds only in-frame clones and misses some; the assay was immunoSEQ multiplex PCR. The repertoire holds approximately 500,000 clones, with roughly 88% as singletons. The sequenced sample consisted of peripheral blood. The source of these receptors is a human donor in a cohort sampled during active COVID-19.

J is TRBJ2-3 and V is TRBV7-9; tentatively, D is TRBD2 (6 bases). Looked up from germline, CDR1 is SEHNR and CDR2 is FQNEAQ (reference sequence). The CDR3 runs to 16 residues. V was cut by 7 bases and J by 2 bases, with 19 bases left in between. The chain's CDR3 is CASMEGPGGPTDTQYF. Written as DNA, the CDR3 is TGTGCCAGCATGGAGGGACCCGGCGGCCCCACAGATACGCAGTATTTT.

This chain connects TRBV19 to TRBJ2-7; 7 nucleotides align to TRBD1. The germline CDR1 and CDR2 sequences are LNHDA and SQIVND (reference sequence). This CDR3 is 16 amino acids long. The J segment lost 3 bases and the V segment lost 6 bases, leaving 14 bases of the junction unmatched. CDR3 coding DNA: TGTGCCAGTAGACCTTACACAGGGGCCGGACTCTACGAGCAGTACTTC. Its translation: CASRPYTGAGLYEQYF. The full variable domain, with the rest looked up from reference TRBV19 and TRBJ2-7, is DGGITQSPKYLFRKEGQNVTLSCEQNLNHDAMYWYRQDPGQGLRLIYYSQIVNDFQKGDIAEGYSVSREKKESFPLTVTSAQKNPTAFYLCASRPYTGAGLYEQYFGPGTRLTVT.

The chain couples TRBV29-1 to TRBJ2-5; D perhaps matches TRBD2 (5 bases). The length of the CDR3 is 12 residues. CDR1 is SQVTM and CDR2 is ANQGSEA in the germline V gene. V was clipped by 7 bases and J by 7 bases, with 16 bases between them. CDR3 sequence (DNA): TGCAGCGGTCGGGCCTCCGGAGGGACCCAGTACTTC. As protein: CSGRASGGTQYF.

The chain is built from TRBV6-5 and TRBJ1-1; perhaps TRBD1 as D (5 bases). Germline V gene sequence: CDR1 MNHEY, CDR2 SVGAGI. CDR3 size: 14 residues. V lost 4 bases to trimming and J lost 4 bases, with 13 bases between them. CDR3 region: CASSSSGGITEAFF. CDR3 in DNA: TGTGCCAGCAGTTCGAGTGGGGGGATCACTGAAGCTTTCTTT.

This chain joins TRBV19 and TRBJ2-1; 9 positions agree with TRBD2. Per the germline V gene, CDR1 is LNHDA and CDR2 is SQIVND (reference sequence). The V gene end was trimmed by 0 bases and the J gene end by 4 bases; junction bases not matched to a gene: 4. The CDR3 runs to 16 residues. CDR3 sequence: CASSIDPSGDYNEQFF. The CDR3 DNA sequence: TGTGCCAGTAGTATAGATCCTAGCGGGGATTACAATGAGCAGTTCTTC.

The CDR3, as DNA: TGTGCCAGCAGTTTATTCTTCAAAGGGGGCCACTATGGCTACACCTTC. This gives the protein CASSLFFKGGHYGYTF. The J gene is TRBJ1-2, the V gene TRBV28; TRBD1 matches 7 bases. Trimming took 1 base from V and 3 from J; bases not matched to a gene: 8. This CDR3 is built from 16 residues. CDR1 and CDR2 from the germline V gene are MDHEN and SYDVKM.

The J gene is TRBJ2-6, the V gene TRBV7-2; no firm D call. This CDR3 region has 17 residues. Trimming stripped 1 base from V and 2 bases from J, with 12 bases between. Germline assignment: CDR1 SGHTA and CDR2 FQGNSA. The CDR3 region is CASSLVSLGAGANVLTF. CDR3 bases: TGTGCCAGCAGCTTAGTCAGCCTGGGCGCTGGGGCCAACGTCCTGACTTTC.